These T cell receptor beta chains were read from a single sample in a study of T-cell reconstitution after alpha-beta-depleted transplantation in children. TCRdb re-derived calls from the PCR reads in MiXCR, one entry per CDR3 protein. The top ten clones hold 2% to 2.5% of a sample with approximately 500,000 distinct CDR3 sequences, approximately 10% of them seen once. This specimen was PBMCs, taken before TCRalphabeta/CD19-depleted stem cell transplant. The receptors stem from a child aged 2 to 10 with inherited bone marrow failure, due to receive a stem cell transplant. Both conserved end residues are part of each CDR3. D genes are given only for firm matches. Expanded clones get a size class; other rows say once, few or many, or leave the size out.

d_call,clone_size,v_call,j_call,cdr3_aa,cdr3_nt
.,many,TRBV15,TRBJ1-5,CATSRDQGRGQPQHF,TGTGCCACCAGCAGAGATCAGGGGAGAGGCCAGCCCCAGCATTTT
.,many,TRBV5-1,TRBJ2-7,CASSLGGQTEQYF,TGCGCCAGCAGCTTGGGGGGCCAGACTGAGCAGTACTTC
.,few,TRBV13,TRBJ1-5,CASSLRFGQGGNQPQHF,TGTGCCAGCAGCTTACGATTCGGGCAGGGAGGTAATCAGCCCCAGCATTTT
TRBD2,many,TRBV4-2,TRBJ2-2,CASSHEASGSGTGELFF,TGTGCCAGCAGCCACGAAGCTAGCGGGAGTGGCACCGGGGAGCTGTTTTTT
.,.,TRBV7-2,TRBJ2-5,CASSLVGEAQYF,TGTGCCAGCAGCTTAGTAGGGGAGGCCCAGTACTTC
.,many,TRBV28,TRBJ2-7,CASSWGGTGSYEQYF,TGTGCCAGCAGTTGGGGGGGGACAGGCTCCTACGAGCAGTACTTC
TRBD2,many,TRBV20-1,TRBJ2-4,CSARDLRERGQNIQYF,TGCAGTGCTAGAGATTTACGGGAGCGGGGGCAAAACATTCAGTACTTC
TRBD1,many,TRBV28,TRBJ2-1,CASIRPRDRPYNEQFF,TGTGCCAGCATCCGCCCTCGGGACAGACCGTACAATGAGCAGTTCTTC
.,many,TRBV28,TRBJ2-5,CASSLAGWETQYF,TGTGCCAGCAGTTTAGCGGGCTGGGAGACCCAGTACTTC
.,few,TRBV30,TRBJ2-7,CAWSATGRSPYEQYF,TGTGCCTGGAGTGCCACAGGGCGGTCCCCCTACGAGCAGTACTTC
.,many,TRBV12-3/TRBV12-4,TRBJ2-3,CASSFWAAGGTDTQYF,TGTGCCAGCAGTTTCTGGGCGGCAGGGGGCACAGATACGCAGTATTTT
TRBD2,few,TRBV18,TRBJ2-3,CASSRHPGLAEDTQYF,TGTGCCAGCTCACGACATCCAGGACTAGCGGAAGATACGCAGTATTTT
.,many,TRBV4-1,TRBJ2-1,CASSLLADIPHNEQFF,TGCGCCAGCAGCCTTCTAGCTGACATCCCCCACAATGAGCAGTTCTTC
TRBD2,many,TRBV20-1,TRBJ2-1,CSARDRWGGTSGYNEQFF,TGCAGTGCTAGAGATCGGTGGGGCGGGACTAGCGGATACAATGAGCAGTTCTTC
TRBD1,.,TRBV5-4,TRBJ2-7,CASSEGRQGAIEQYF,TGTGCCAGCAGCGAAGGAAGACAGGGGGCCATAGAGCAGTACTTC
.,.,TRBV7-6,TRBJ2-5,CASSFIAGTSQTQYF,TGTGCCAGCAGCTTCATAGCCGGGACAAGTCAGACCCAGTACTTC
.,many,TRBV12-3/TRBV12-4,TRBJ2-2,CASSRGHLNTGELFF,TGTGCCAGCAGTCGAGGACACTTGAACACCGGGGAGCTGTTTTTT
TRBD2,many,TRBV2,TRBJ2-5,CASGGEETQYF,TGTGCCAGCGGGGGGGAAGAGACCCAGTACTTC
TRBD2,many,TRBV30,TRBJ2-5,CAWSGASGKETQYF,TGTGCCTGGAGTGGTGCCAGCGGGAAAGAGACCCAGTACTTC
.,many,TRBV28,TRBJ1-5,CATHSPSNQPQHF,TGTGCCACCCATAGTCCTAGCAATCAGCCCCAGCATTTT
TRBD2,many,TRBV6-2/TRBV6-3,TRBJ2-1,CVTGGSSYNEQFF,TGTGTTACAGGCGGGAGCTCCTACAATGAGCAGTTCTTC
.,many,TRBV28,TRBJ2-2,CASRRDPSTGELFF,TGTGCCAGCAGGAGGGACCCGTCCACCGGGGAGCTGTTTTTT
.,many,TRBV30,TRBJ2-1,CAWSVIRANEQFF,TGTGCCTGGAGTGTAATCCGGGCCAATGAGCAGTTCTTC
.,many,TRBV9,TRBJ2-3,CASSGRAGTPLDTQYF,TGTGCCAGCAGCGGACGCGCCGGGACCCCCTTGGATACGCAGTATTTT
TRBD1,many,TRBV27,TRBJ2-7,CASRSHTGTTDREYF,TGTGCCAGCAGGAGCCACACCGGGACAACTGACAGGGAGTACTTC
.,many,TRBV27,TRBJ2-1,CASSYNYNEQFF,TGTGCCAGCAGTTACAACTACAATGAGCAGTTCTTC
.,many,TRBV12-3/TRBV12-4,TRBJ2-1,CASSLPLAHESYNEQFF,TGTGCCAGCAGTCTACCCTTAGCCCACGAGAGCTACAATGAGCAGTTCTTC
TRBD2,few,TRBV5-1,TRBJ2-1,CASSPIGTSGYNEQFF,TGCGCCAGCAGCCCGATAGGGACTAGCGGTTACAATGAGCAGTTCTTC
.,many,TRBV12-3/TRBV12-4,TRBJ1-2,CASSFISNYGYTF,TGTGCCAGCAGTTTTATCAGCAACTATGGCTACACCTTC
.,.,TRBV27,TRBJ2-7,CASSWRGGPYYEQYF,TGTGCCAGCAGTTGGCGGGGAGGTCCCTACTACGAGCAGTACTTC
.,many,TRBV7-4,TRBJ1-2,CASSSTGTYYGYTF,TGTGCCAGCAGCTCCACCGGGACATATTATGGCTACACCTTC
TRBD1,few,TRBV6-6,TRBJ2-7,CASTTGQQHEQYF,TGTGCCAGCACCACGGGACAGCAACACGAGCAGTACTTC
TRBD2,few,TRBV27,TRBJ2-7,CASSPLTSGGGYEQYF,TGTGCCAGCAGCCCCCTGACTAGCGGGGGAGGATACGAGCAGTACTTC
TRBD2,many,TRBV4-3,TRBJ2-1,CASSLQLAGVNNEQFF,TGCGCCAGCAGCTTACAACTAGCGGGAGTAAACAATGAGCAGTTCTTC
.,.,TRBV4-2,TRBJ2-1,CASSHTSYNEQFF,TGTGCCAGCAGCCACACCTCCTACAATGAGCAGTTCTTC
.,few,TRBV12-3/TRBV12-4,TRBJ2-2,CASSLVHVDGELFF,TGTGCCAGCAGTTTAGTTCACGTGGACGGGGAGCTGTTTTTT
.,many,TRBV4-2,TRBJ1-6,CASSQDVSSPLHF,TGTGCCAGCAGCCAAGATGTTTCCTCACCCCTCCACTTT
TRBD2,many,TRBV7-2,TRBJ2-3,CASSTRRGLAGVGDGTDTQYF,TGTGCCAGCAGCACTCGTAGGGGACTAGCGGGAGTAGGTGATGGCACAGATACGCAGTATTTT
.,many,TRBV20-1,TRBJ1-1,CSARVGTAVGEAFF,TGCAGTGCTAGAGTTGGGACCGCTGTGGGGGAAGCTTTCTTT
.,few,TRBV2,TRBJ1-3,CASRPTSGVNTIYF,TGTGCCAGCAGGCCCACTTCGGGGGTAAACACCATATATTTT
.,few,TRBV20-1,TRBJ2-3,CSADVSSSTDTQYF,TGCAGTGCTGACGTGTCTAGCAGCACAGATACGCAGTATTTT
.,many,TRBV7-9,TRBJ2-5,CASSLLGALETQYF,TGTGCCAGCAGCTTATTGGGGGCATTAGAGACCCAGTACTTC
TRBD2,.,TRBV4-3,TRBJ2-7,CASSQELAGTALYEQYF,TGCGCCAGCAGCCAGGAACTAGCGGGAACGGCATTGTACGAGCAGTACTTC
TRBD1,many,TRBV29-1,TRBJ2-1,CSVDRGLSNEQFF,TGCAGCGTTGACAGGGGGCTGTCCAATGAGCAGTTCTTC
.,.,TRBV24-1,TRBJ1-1,CATSDVESTEAFF,TGTGCCACCAGTGATGTTGAGAGTACTGAAGCTTTCTTT
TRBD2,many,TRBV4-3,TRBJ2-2,CASRPGTSYTGELFF,TGCGCCAGCAGACCCGGGACTAGCTACACCGGGGAGCTGTTTTTT
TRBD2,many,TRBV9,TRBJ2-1,CASSAEGLAGGHEQFF,TGTGCCAGCAGCGCCGAGGGACTAGCGGGAGGACATGAGCAGTTCTTC
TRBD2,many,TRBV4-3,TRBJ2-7,CASSHLAGERPYEQYF,TGCGCCAGCAGCCATCTAGCGGGAGAAAGGCCCTACGAGCAGTACTTC
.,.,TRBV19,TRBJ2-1,CASSMGRYNEQFF,TGTGCCAGTAGTATGGGACGGTACAATGAGCAGTTCTTC
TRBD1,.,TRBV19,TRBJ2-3,CASSIWGTGGYTQYF,TGTGCCAGTAGTATATGGGGGACAGGGGGTTATACGCAGTATTTT
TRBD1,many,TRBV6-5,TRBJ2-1,CASSLLTGAIYNEQFF,TGTGCCAGCAGCCTACTCACAGGGGCGATTTACAATGAGCAGTTCTTC
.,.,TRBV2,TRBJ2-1,CASSHGGYPYNEQFF,TGTGCCAGCAGCCACGGCGGATACCCCTACAATGAGCAGTTCTTC
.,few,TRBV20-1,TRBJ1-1,CSARIWEGEAFF,TGCAGTGCTAGGATCTGGGAGGGTGAAGCTTTCTTT
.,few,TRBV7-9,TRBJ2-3,CASSLVGGEDTDTQYF,TGTGCCAGCAGCTTAGTAGGGGGTGAGGACACAGATACGCAGTATTTT
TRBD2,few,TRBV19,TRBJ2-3,CASIPGTSKDTQYF,TGTGCCAGTATTCCAGGGACTAGCAAAGATACGCAGTATTTT
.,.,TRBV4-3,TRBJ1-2,CASSLVPQPFYGYTF,TGCGCCAGCAGCCTCGTCCCCCAGCCCTTCTATGGCTACACCTTC
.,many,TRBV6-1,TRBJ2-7,CASSEGSLWGSTYEQYF,TGTGCCAGCAGTGAAGGGTCTTTGTGGGGCAGTACCTACGAGCAGTACTTC